The rows below give T cell receptor beta chains drawn from one sample of a study of T cells in Graves' hyperthyroidism and ophthalmopathy. One entry per CDR3 protein, called by TCRdb with MiXCR from the multiplex PCR reads. The sample gives around 350,000 distinct CDR3 sequences, 19% of which show up once; 3% to 4% is in the top ten. The sequenced sample consisted of blood. The source is a woman aged 18-29 years with Graves' hyperthyroidism. CDR3s include the opening cysteine and the closing phenylalanine or tryptophan. The D gene is left open where the match is weak. Clone size is stated in some rows and not others, as once, few, many or a class when expanded.

v_gene: TRBV9; abundance: few; d_gene: NA; j_gene: TRBJ2-2; CDR3nt: TGTGCCAGCAGCGTAGGAGGGCGGCCGAACACCGGGGAGCTGTTTTTT; CDR3aa: CASSVGGRPNTGELFF
v_gene: TRBV6-1; abundance: NA; d_gene: TRBD1; j_gene: TRBJ1-2; CDR3nt: TGTGCCAGCAGACCCTCCGGGACAGGTGATGGCTACACCTTC; CDR3aa: CASRPSGTGDGYTF
v_gene: TRBV2; abundance: NA; d_gene: NA; j_gene: TRBJ2-2; CDR3nt: TGTGCCGTCCGGGCGGACGGGGAGCTGTTTTTT; CDR3aa: CAVRADGELFF
v_gene: TRBV20-1; abundance: many; d_gene: NA; j_gene: TRBJ1-1; CDR3nt: TGCAGTGCGCCTATCCAGGTATGGACTGAAGCTTTCTTT; CDR3aa: CSAPIQVWTEAFF
v_gene: TRBV20-1; abundance: NA; d_gene: NA; j_gene: TRBJ1-2; CDR3nt: TGCAGTGCTAGAGATCCGGCGAGTGTTAGCTATGGCTACACCTTC; CDR3aa: CSARDPASVSYGYTF
v_gene: TRBV18; abundance: NA; d_gene: TRBD1; j_gene: TRBJ1-1; CDR3nt: TGTGCCAGCTCACCAGAGACAGGGACCGCTGAAGCTTTCTTT; CDR3aa: CASSPETGTAEAFF
v_gene: TRBV30; abundance: few; d_gene: NA; j_gene: TRBJ1-1; CDR3nt: TGTGCCTGGAGGTCCTTGAACACTGAAGCTTTCTTT; CDR3aa: CAWRSLNTEAFF
v_gene: TRBV3-1; abundance: many; d_gene: NA; j_gene: TRBJ2-5; CDR3nt: TGTGCCAGCAGCCCCCACGGGACACGGGAGACCCAGTACTTC; CDR3aa: CASSPHGTRETQYF
v_gene: TRBV6-1; abundance: NA; d_gene: NA; j_gene: TRBJ2-5; CDR3nt: TGTGCCAGCAGACCATTCCCGACGGACCAAGAGACCCAGTACTTC; CDR3aa: CASRPFPTDQETQYF
v_gene: TRBV6-5; abundance: many; d_gene: NA; j_gene: TRBJ2-3; CDR3nt: TGTGCCAGCAGCAGGGGCTTGGATACGCAGTATTTT; CDR3aa: CASSRGLDTQYF
v_gene: TRBV6-5; abundance: many; d_gene: TRBD1; j_gene: TRBJ1-2; CDR3nt: TGTGCCAGCAGTTACTCTTTCGGGGGACAGGGGACCTATGGCTACACCTTC; CDR3aa: CASSYSFGGQGTYGYTF
v_gene: TRBV13; abundance: NA; d_gene: TRBD1; j_gene: TRBJ2-7; CDR3nt: TGTGCCAGCAGCTTCCAGGGGGCGTTCGACGAGCAGTACTTC; CDR3aa: CASSFQGAFDEQYF
v_gene: TRBV6-1; abundance: NA; d_gene: TRBD1; j_gene: TRBJ1-1; CDR3nt: TGTGCCAGCACCACAGGACAGGCAACCACTGAAGCTTTCTTT; CDR3aa: CASTTGQATTEAFF
v_gene: TRBV7-8; abundance: many; d_gene: TRBD2; j_gene: TRBJ2-4; CDR3nt: TGTGCCAGCAGCGAAGGGACTATTAAAAACATTCAGTACTTC; CDR3aa: CASSEGTIKNIQYF
v_gene: TRBV2; abundance: many; d_gene: TRBD2; j_gene: TRBJ2-7; CDR3nt: TGTGCCAGCAGAGTACCGGGACTAACCTACGAGCAGTACTTC; CDR3aa: CASRVPGLTYEQYF
v_gene: TRBV4-1; abundance: NA; d_gene: NA; j_gene: TRBJ1-5; CDR3nt: TGCGCCAGCAGCCAAATGGACAGCGGCCTTAGCAATCAGCCCCAGCATTTT; CDR3aa: CASSQMDSGLSNQPQHF
v_gene: TRBV24-1; abundance: few; d_gene: TRBD2; j_gene: TRBJ2-2; CDR3nt: TGTGCCACCAGTGATCCCCCCGGGACTAGCGGGGGCCAAGGCGGGGAGCTGTTTTTT; CDR3aa: CATSDPPGTSGGQGGELFF
v_gene: TRBV28; abundance: many; d_gene: NA; j_gene: TRBJ1-1; CDR3nt: TGTGCCACCCTAGGACCTTTCACTGAAGCTTTCTTT; CDR3aa: CATLGPFTEAFF